These 2 T cell receptor beta chains share one sample of origin, sequenced in a study of OX40 agonist ivuxolimab in advanced cancers. Clones were sequenced by immunoSEQ multiplex PCR, and TCRdb holds only the in-frame ones, with some missing. Of about 120,000 clones in the sample, 85% to 90% are singletons; the top ten hold around 0.57%. This specimen was CD4+ or CD8+ T cells sorted from blood, taken in a trial of the OX40 agonist ivuxolimab. The receptors originated from an adult with an advanced solid tumor such as melanoma, head and neck, liver or kidney cancer.

This clone appeared once. The chain joins TRBV5-1 to TRBJ2-1; D might be TRBD1 (5 bases). With 2 bases removed from V and 14 bases from J, the gap between germline ends came to 14 bases. From germline, CDR1 is SGHRS and CDR2 YFSETQ. This CDR3 has 12 residues. The CDR3 protein is CASSFQGPAEFF. CDR3 coding DNA: TGCGCCAGCAGCTTTCAGGGCCCCGCAGAGTTCTTC.

The chain carries TRBV27 and TRBJ1-6, with TRBD1 identical over 9 bases. From germline, CDR1 is MNHEY and CDR2 SMNVEV (reference sequence). J lost 12 bases, V lost 6 bases, and 12 bases had no gene match. The length of the CDR3 is 15 residues. This CDR3 reads CASRNRDRAILPLHF. For the CDR3, the DNA is TGTGCCAGCAGGAACCGGGACAGGGCAATTCTACCCCTCCACTTT.